The 23 T cell receptor beta chains listed next were all sequenced from one sample in a study of blood T cell repertoires in COVID-19. Data came from immunoSEQ multiplex PCR; TCRdb stores just in-frame clones and leaves some out. In the table there are a few hundred thousand clones, 81% of which are singletons. The specimen was PBMCs or T cells enriched from blood (not recorded which). The origin of the receptors is a man aged 35 to 55 who had recovered from COVID-19.

This sequence joins TRBV10-2 and TRBJ2-2; D remains ambiguous. Germline assignment: CDR1 WSHSY and CDR2 SAAADI. The CDR3 loop spans 14 amino acids. Trimming took 4 bases from V and 1 from J, leaving 7 bases between them. The CDR3 nucleotides read TGCGCCAGCAGTGGCCTAGAGAACACCGGGGAGCTGTTTTTT. Encoded protein: CASSGLENTGELFF.

The chain links TRBV19 to TRBJ2-2, with D perhaps matching TRBD1 (5 bases). Germline values: CDR1 LNHDA, CDR2 SQIVND (reference sequence). The CDR3 extends over 15 amino acids. The germline V and J ends were trimmed by 8 bases and 1 base, with 14 bases remaining between them. CDR3: CASYLGQGNTGELFF. The CDR3 DNA follows: TGTGCCAGTTATCTAGGTCAGGGGAACACCGGGGAGCTGTTTTTT.

Regarding this clone: The sample contains more than one DNA sequence encoding this CDR3. V and J are TRBV7-9 and TRBJ1-1; no clear D gene. Germline V gene data show CDR1 as SEHNR and CDR2 as FQNEAQ (reference sequence). V was cut by 5 bases and J by 4 bases, with 5 bases left in between. The CDR3 is made up of 11 amino acids. The CDR3 region is CASSPGTEAFF. In nucleotides, the CDR3 is TGTGCCAGCAGCCCGGGCACTGAAGCTTTCTTT.

J is TRBJ1-2 and V is TRBV6-5, with 7 bases matching TRBD1. With 8 bases clipped from V and 3 bases from J, the junction kept 9 bases outside the gene matches. This CDR3 region has 14 residues. Germline V gives CDR1 MNHEY, CDR2 SVGAGI. For the CDR3, the DNA is TGTGCCAGCGATCTGACAGGGTCGGACTATGGCTACACCTTC. It encodes CASDLTGSDYGYTF.

The V gene is TRBV6-5, the J gene TRBJ2-7; no definite D call. In germline, CDR1 is MNHEY, CDR2 SVGAGI. Trimming shortened V by 7 bases and J by 0 bases, and 13 bases separated the two germline ends. This CDR3 is 14 amino acids long. The CDR3 DNA is TGTGCCAGCATTCCCGCCGGCGGCTCCTACGAGCAGTACTTC. Translating it yields CASIPAGGSYEQYF.

The V and J genes are TRBV11-2 and TRBJ2-3; 7 bases match TRBD2. Germline V gene data show CDR1 as SGHAT and CDR2 as FQNNGV. V dropped 3 bases and J dropped 1; count of bases not matched to a gene: 7. The length of the CDR3 is 16 residues. The CDR3 DNA reads TGTGCCAGCAGCTTGCTTCGGGGGGTCGGCACAGATACGCAGTATTTT. Translating it yields CASSLLRGVGTDTQYF. Using reference TRBV11-2 and TRBJ2-3 for the parts outside the CDR3, the full variable domain is EAGVAQSPRYKIIEKRQSVAFWCNPISGHATLYWYQQILGQGPKLLIQFQNNGVVDDSQLPKDRFSAERLKGVDSTLKIQPAKLEDSAVYLCASSLLRGVGTDTQYFGPGTRLTVL.

This clone was seen more than once but under ten times. The V gene is TRBV9, the J gene TRBJ2-2; 7 bases line up with TRBD2. The V gene's germline CDR1 is SGDLS and CDR2 YYNGEE. The CDR3 is made up of 18 amino acids. Trimming cost V 4 bases and J 3 bases; bases outside gene matches: 15. The CDR3 coding sequence is TGTGCCAGCAGCCCTGTAGCAAGGGGAGGGCGGTACACCGGGGAGCTGTTTTTT. This gives the protein CASSPVARGGRYTGELFF.

The J gene is TRBJ1-1, the V gene TRBV28, with 11 bases identical to TRBD1. CDR3 length equals 15 residues. The germline gives CDR1 MDHEN, CDR2 SYDVKM. The J segment lost 5 bases and the V segment lost 4 bases, leaving 6 bases of the junction unmatched. The CDR3 nucleotides are TGTGCCAGCAGTTCCGGGACAGGGGGGACGACTGAAGCTTTCTTT. As protein: CASSSGTGGTTEAFF.

The CDR3 protein is CASGLQGAGNQPQHF. CDR3 nucleotides: TGTGCTAGTGGTCTCCAGGGGGCCGGCAATCAGCCCCAGCATTTT. J is TRBJ1-5 and V is TRBV12-5, with 8 bases identical to TRBD1. Germline V gene lookup returns CDR1 LGHNT and CDR2 FRNRAP. This CDR3 has 15 amino acids. The V and J ends lost 5 bases and 2 bases, in that order; junction bases with no gene match: 5.

This chain uses TRBV27 with TRBJ2-1; 12 bases map to TRBD2. CDR1 and CDR2 (germline): MNHEY, SMNVEV (reference sequence). This CDR3 comprises 16 residues. J gave up 3 bases and V 5 bases, and 5 bases lay outside the gene matches. Written as DNA, the CDR3 is TGTGCCAGCAGTCCGGGACTAGCGGGTCTCTACAATGAGCAGTTCTTC. It codes for CASSPGLAGLYNEQFF.

This rearrangement joins TRBV20-1 to TRBJ2-5, with D perhaps TRBD1 or TRBD2 (6 bases each). CDR3 size: 13 residues. Per the germline V gene, CDR1 is DFQATT and CDR2 is SNEGSKA (reference sequence). Trimming took off 3 bases at V and 2 bases at J, with 10 bases between the two ends. The CDR3 DNA reads TGCAGTGCTAGTGGGGGGCGGCAAGAGACCCAGTACTTC. Translating gives CSASGGRQETQYF.

This clone has a single count. CDR3 nucleotides: TGTGCCAGCAGCCACCGCAGGGACTATGGCTACACCTTC. The encoded protein is CASSHRRDYGYTF. V gene TRBV14 combines with J gene TRBJ1-2; tentative D call: TRBD1 (5 bases). The V end lost 3 bases, the J end lost 3 bases, and 8 bases lay between the germline ends. Germline V CDR1 and CDR2: SGHDN, FVKESK. The CDR3 runs to 13 residues.

The chain joins TRBV3-1 (or the pseudogene TRBV3-2) to TRBJ1-3; no definite D call. The V gene lost 4 bases and the J gene lost 2 bases, with 12 bases spanning the gap. CDR1 is LGHDT, CDR2 YNNKEL, per germline (reference sequence). The CDR3 covers 15 residues. This CDR3 is CASSPGFLTGNTIYF. CDR3 sequence (DNA): TGTGCCAGCAGCCCGGGTTTTTTGACTGGAAACACCATATATTTT.

J is TRBJ1-4 and V is TRBV19; the D gene is possibly TRBD1 (6 bases). The CDR3 covers 14 residues. Trimming removed 10 bases at V and 3 bases at J, with 15 bases between. The V gene's germline CDR1 is LNHDA and CDR2 SQIVND (reference sequence). CDR3 residues: CATKTQGSNEKLFF. The CDR3 DNA reads TGTGCCACCAAAACCCAGGGGTCTAATGAAAAACTGTTTTTT.

The CDR3 spells CASSVVWDSGVNGYTF. Written as DNA, the CDR3 is TGTGCCAGCAGTGTTGTTTGGGACAGTGGTGTGAATGGCTACACCTTC. The chain joins TRBV6-4 to TRBJ1-2; TRBD1 matches at 7 bases. There are 16 residues in the CDR3. The germline CDR1 and CDR2 sequences are MRHNA and SNTAGT. V lost 4 bases and J lost 6; bases outside the gene matches: 14.

CDR3 in amino acids: CASSVESGGYNEQFF. CDR3 sequence (DNA): TGTGCCAGCAGCGTAGAAAGCGGGGGATACAATGAGCAGTTCTTC. The V gene is TRBV9, the J gene TRBJ2-1; TRBD2 aligns across 8 bases. The V and J ends lost 0 bases and 4 bases, in that order; junction bases with no gene match: 3. This CDR3 has 15 amino acids. Germline-derived CDR1 and CDR2 are SGDLS and YYNGEE.

The V gene is TRBV27, the J gene TRBJ1-2; TRBD1 matches 8 bases. In germline, CDR1 is MNHEY, CDR2 SMNVEV (reference sequence). V lost 2 bases to trimming and J lost 4 bases; unmatched junction nucleotides: 3. The CDR3 sequence is 14 residues long. DNA for the CDR3: TGTGCCAGCAGTTTAGACAGGGGAGGCTATGGCTACACCTTC. As protein: CASSLDRGGYGYTF.

This clone was detected once. Here the CDR3 reads CSAKTGTEAFF. The DNA of the CDR3 is TGCAGTGCCAAGACAGGGACTGAAGCTTTCTTT. The chain links TRBV20-1 to TRBJ1-1; 7 nucleotides agree with TRBD1. The ends lost 6 bases at V and 5 bases at J; junction bases unmatched: 3. The CDR3 length is 11 residues. The germline gives CDR1 DFQATT, CDR2 SNEGSKA (reference sequence).

This chain uses TRBV4-1 with TRBJ2-7, with 8 bases identical to TRBD1. The CDR3 loop spans 15 amino acids. Looked up from germline, CDR1 is MGHRA and CDR2 is YSYEKL. V gave up 4 bases and J gave up 0 bases; unmatched junction bases: 5. The CDR3 reads CASSPGQADSYEQYF. CDR3 DNA: TGCGCCAGCAGCCCGGGACAGGCGGACTCCTACGAGCAGTACTTC.

This sequence joins TRBV2 and TRBJ1-1; no firm D call. The CDR3 spans 13 residues. Germline values: CDR1 SNHLY, CDR2 FYNNEI. V was pared by 6 bases and J by 10 bases, with 18 bases between. CDR3 loop: CASSRVVQSIAFF. The DNA of the CDR3 is TGTGCCAGCAGCCGAGTCGTCCAATCTATAGCTTTCTTT.

The chain recombines TRBV6-1 with TRBJ1-6; D is perhaps TRBD1 (5 bases). V lost 1 base and J lost 18, with 16 bases in between. From germline, CDR1 is MNHNS and CDR2 SASEGT. CDR3 length equals 13 residues. The chain's CDR3 is CASSEESGGGTHF. The CDR3 bases are TGTGCCAGCAGTGAAGAGTCCGGGGGAGGAACCCACTTT.

This clone came up once. The chain couples TRBV9 to TRBJ2-7; 9 bases match TRBD1. Germline-derived CDR1 and CDR2 are SGDLS and YYNGEE. The CDR3 is 14 amino acids. V shed 8 bases, J shed 6 bases, and the junction held 12 bases outside the gene matches. DNA of the CDR3: TGTGCCAGTTCACAGGGGGCGGTCGGGGGCGAGCAGTACTTC. This encodes CASSQGAVGGEQYF. The full variable domain, rest sourced from reference TRBV9 and TRBJ2-7, is DSGVTQTPKHLITATGQRVTLRCSPRSGDLSVYWYQQSLDQGLQFLIQYYNGEERAKGNILERFSAQQFPDLHSELNLSSLELGDSALYFCASSQGAVGGEQYFGPGTRLTVT.

The gene calls are TRBV24-1 and TRBJ1-2; 8 nucleotides match TRBD1. With 5 bases clipped from V and 5 bases from J, the junction kept 9 bases outside the gene matches. Germline V gene lookup returns CDR1 KGHDR and CDR2 SFDVKD. This CDR3 spans 15 amino acids. DNA of the CDR3: TGTGCCACCAGTGCCCGCGGACAGGGTAATTATGGCTACACCTTC. Protein: CATSARGQGNYGYTF.